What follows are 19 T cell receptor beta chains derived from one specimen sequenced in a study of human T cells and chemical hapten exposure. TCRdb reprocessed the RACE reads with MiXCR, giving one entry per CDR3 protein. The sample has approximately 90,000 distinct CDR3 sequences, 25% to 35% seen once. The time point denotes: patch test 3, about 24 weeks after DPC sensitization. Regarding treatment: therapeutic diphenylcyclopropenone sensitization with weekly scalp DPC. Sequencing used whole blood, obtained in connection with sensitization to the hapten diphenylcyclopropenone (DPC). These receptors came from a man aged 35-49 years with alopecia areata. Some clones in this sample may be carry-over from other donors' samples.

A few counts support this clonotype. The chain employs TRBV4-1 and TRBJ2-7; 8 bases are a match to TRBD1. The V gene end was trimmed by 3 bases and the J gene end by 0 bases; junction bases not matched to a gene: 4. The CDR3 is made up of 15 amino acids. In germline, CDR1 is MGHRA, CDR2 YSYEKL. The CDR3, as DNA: TGCGCCAGCAGCCAGGACAGGGATAGCTCCTACGAGCAGTACTTC. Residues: CASSQDRDSSYEQYF.

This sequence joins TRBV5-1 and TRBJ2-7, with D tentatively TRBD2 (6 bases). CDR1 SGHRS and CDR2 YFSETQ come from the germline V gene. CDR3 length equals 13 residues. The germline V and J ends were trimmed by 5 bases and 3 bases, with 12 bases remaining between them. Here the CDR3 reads CASSSGLGYEQYF. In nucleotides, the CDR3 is TGCGCCAGCAGTTCGGGACTTGGCTACGAGCAGTACTTC.

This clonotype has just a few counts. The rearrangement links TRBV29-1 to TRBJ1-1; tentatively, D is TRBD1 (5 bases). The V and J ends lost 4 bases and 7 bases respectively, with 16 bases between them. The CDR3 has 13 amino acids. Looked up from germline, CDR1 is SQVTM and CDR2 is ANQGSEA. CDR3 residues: CSVVRQPRDEAFF. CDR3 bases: TGCAGCGTTGTTAGACAGCCCCGAGATGAAGCTTTCTTT.

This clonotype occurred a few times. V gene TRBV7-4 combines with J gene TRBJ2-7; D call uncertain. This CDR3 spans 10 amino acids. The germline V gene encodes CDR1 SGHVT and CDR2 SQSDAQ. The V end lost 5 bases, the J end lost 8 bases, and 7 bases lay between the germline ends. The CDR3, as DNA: TGTGCCAGCAGCCCGACCAAGCAGTACTTC. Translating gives CASSPTKQYF. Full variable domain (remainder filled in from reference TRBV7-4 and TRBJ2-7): GAGVSQSPRYKVAKRGRDVALRCDSISGHVTLYWYRQTLGQGSEVLTYSQSDAQRDKSGRPSGRFSAERPERSVSTLKIQRTEQGDSAVYLCASSPTKQYFGPGTRLTVT.

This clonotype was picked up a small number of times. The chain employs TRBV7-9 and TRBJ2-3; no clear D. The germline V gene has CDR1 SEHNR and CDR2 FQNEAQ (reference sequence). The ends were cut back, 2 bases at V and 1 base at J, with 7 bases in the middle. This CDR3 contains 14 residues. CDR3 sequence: CASSLTIGTDTQYF. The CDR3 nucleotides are TGTGCCAGCAGCTTAACTATCGGCACAGATACGCAGTATTTT.

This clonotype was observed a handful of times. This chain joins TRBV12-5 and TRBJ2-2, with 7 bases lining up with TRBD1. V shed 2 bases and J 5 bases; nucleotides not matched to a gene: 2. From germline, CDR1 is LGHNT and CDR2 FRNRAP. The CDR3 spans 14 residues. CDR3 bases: TGTGCTAGTGGTTTGCTACAGGGGACCGGGGAGCTGTTTTTT. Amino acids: CASGLLQGTGELFF. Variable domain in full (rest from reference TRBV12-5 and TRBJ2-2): DARVTQTPRHKVTEMGQEVTMRCQPILGHNTVFWYRQTMMQGLELLAYFRNRAPLDDSGMPKDRFSAEMPDATLATLKIQPSEPRDSAVYFCASGLLQGTGELFFGEGSRLTVL.

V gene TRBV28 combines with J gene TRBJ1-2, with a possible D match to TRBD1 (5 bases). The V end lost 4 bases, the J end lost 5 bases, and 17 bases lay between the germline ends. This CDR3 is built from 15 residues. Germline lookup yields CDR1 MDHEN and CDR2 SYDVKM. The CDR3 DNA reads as TGTGCCAGCAGTTCAACCGGGACTGAGATATATGGCTACACCTTC. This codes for CASSSTGTEIYGYTF.

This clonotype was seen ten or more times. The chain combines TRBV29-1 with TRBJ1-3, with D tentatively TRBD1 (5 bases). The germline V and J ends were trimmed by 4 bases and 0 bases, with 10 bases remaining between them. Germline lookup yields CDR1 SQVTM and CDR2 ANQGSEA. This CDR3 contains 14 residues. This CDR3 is CSVAGTYSGNTIYF. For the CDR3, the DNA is TGCAGCGTTGCCGGGACGTACTCTGGAAACACCATATATTTT.

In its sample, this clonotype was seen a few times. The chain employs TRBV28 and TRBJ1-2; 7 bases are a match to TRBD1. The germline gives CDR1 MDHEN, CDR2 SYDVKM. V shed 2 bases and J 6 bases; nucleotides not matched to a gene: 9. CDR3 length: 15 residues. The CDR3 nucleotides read TGTGCCAGCAGTTTAAAGGGACAGCCGAGGAATGGCTACACCTTC. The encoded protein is CASSLKGQPRNGYTF.

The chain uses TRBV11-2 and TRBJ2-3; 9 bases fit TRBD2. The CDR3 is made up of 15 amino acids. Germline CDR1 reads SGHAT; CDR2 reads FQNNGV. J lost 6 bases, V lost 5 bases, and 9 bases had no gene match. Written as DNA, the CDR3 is TGTGCCAGCAGCCGCCCAGCGGGAGGTGGGGATACGCAGTATTTT. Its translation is CASSRPAGGGDTQYF.

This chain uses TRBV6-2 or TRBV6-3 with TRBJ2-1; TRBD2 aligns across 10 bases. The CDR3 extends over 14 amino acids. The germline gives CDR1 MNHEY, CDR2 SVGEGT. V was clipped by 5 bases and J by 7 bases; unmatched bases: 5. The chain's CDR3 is CASSPSGRTNEQFF. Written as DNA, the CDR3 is TGTGCCAGCAGTCCTAGCGGGAGAACAAATGAGCAGTTCTTC.

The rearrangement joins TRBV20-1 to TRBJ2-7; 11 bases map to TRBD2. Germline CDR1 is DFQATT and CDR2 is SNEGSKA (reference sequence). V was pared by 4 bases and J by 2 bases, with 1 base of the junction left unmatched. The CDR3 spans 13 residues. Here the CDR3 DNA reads TGCAGTGCTAAGGGACTAGCGGCCTACGAGCAGTACTTC. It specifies CSAKGLAAYEQYF.

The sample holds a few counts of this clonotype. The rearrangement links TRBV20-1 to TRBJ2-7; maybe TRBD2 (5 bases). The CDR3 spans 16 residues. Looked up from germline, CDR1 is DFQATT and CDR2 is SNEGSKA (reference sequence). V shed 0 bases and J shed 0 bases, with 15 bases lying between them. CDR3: CSARERDGQPSYEQYF. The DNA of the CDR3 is TGCAGTGCTAGAGAGAGGGATGGGCAGCCCTCCTACGAGCAGTACTTC.

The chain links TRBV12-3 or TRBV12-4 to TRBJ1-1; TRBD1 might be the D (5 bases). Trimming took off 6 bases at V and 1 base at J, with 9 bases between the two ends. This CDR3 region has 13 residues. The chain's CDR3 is CASSITGNTEAFF. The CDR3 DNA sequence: TGTGCCAGCAGCATTACAGGGAACACTGAAGCTTTCTTT.

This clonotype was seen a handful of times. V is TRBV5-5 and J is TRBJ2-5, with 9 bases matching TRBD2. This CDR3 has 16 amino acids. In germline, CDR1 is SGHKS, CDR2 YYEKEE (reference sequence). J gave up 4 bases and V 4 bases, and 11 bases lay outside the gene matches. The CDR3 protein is CASSPSAGGMGETQYF. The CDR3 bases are TGTGCCAGCAGCCCAAGCGCGGGAGGGATGGGAGAGACCCAGTACTTC. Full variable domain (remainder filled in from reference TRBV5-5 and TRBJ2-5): DAGVTQSPTHLIKTRGQQVTLRCSPISGHKSVSWYQQVLGQGPQFIFQYYEKEERGRGNFPDRFSARQFPNYSSELNVNALLLGDSALYLCASSPSAGGMGETQYFGPGTRLLVL.

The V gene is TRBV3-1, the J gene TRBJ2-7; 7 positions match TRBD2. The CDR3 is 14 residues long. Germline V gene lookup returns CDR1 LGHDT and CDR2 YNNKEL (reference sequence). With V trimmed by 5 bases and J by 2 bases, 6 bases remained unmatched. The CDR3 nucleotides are TGTGCCAGCAGCGCAAGCGGGGTCCCCTACGAGCAGTACTTC. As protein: CASSASGVPYEQYF.

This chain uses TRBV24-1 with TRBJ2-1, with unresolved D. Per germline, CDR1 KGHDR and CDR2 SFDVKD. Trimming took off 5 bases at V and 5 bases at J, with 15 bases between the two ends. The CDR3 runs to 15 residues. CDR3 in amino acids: CATSVSLGFNNEQFF. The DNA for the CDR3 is TGTGCCACCAGTGTCTCCCTAGGGTTTAACAATGAGCAGTTCTTC.

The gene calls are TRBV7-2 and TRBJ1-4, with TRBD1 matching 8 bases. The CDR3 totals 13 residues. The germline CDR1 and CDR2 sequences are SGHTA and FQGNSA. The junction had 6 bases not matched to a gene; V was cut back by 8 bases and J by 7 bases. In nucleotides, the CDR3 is TGTGCCAGCTCCCGGGACAGGCGTGAAAAACTGTTTTTT. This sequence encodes CASSRDRREKLFF.

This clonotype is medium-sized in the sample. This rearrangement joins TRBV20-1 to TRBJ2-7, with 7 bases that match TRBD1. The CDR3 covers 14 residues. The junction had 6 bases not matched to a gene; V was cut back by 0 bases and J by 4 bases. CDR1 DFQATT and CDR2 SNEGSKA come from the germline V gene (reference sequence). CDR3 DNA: TGCAGTGCTAGAGATAACAGGGGTATTTACGAGCAGTACTTC. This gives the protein CSARDNRGIYEQYF.